Below, 9 T cell receptor beta chains from the same sample are listed, as sequenced in a study of blood T cell repertoires in COVID-19. Method: immunoSEQ multiplex PCR; TCRdb's copy keeps in-frame clones and lacks some. This sample has just over 650,000 clones; about 90% occur once, and the top ten carry around 0.3%. The sequenced material came from peripheral blood. These receptors were taken from a woman younger than 30 with acute or convalescent COVID-19.

The rearrangement uses TRBV5-1 and TRBJ2-1, with D perhaps matching TRBD1 (5 bases). The CDR3 covers 13 residues. V was clipped by 4 bases and J by 1 base, with 6 bases between them. CDR1 is SGHRS and CDR2 is YFSETQ in the germline V gene. The CDR3: CASSTGSYNEQFF. The CDR3 DNA follows: TGCGCCAGCAGCACAGGTTCCTACAATGAGCAGTTCTTC.

This chain links TRBV7-2 with TRBJ1-5, with 7 bases matching TRBD1. CDR1 SGHTA and CDR2 FQGNSA come from the germline V gene. CDR3 length: 15 amino acids. V was pared by 2 bases and J by 0 bases, with 1 base of the junction left unmatched. The CDR3 sequence is CASSLWDSSNQPQHF. DNA for the CDR3: TGTGCCAGCAGCTTATGGGACAGTAGCAATCAGCCCCAGCATTTT.

The chain uses TRBV30 and TRBJ1-5; 10 bases are a match to TRBD1. Germline assignment: CDR1 GTSNPN and CDR2 SVGIG (reference sequence). The CDR3 is 13 amino acids. The ends lost 5 bases at V and 5 bases at J; junction bases unmatched: 3. CDR3 loop: CAWAGTGDQPQHF. The CDR3 DNA reads TGTGCCTGGGCAGGGACAGGGGATCAGCCCCAGCATTTT.

The chain couples TRBV15 to TRBJ2-2; 7 positions match TRBD2. V lost 6 bases, J lost 0 bases, and 4 bases stayed unmatched. The CDR3 contains 15 residues. CDR1 and CDR2 from the germline V gene are LNHNV and YYDKDF (reference sequence). Here the CDR3 reads CATRLARTNTGELFF. As DNA, the CDR3 is TGTGCCACCAGACTAGCGCGAACGAACACCGGGGAGCTGTTTTTT.

V usage is TRBV7-9 and J usage is TRBJ1-5, with 7 bases matching TRBD1. The CDR3 consists of 16 residues. The trim removed 4 bases at V and 2 bases at J, leaving 8 bases unmatched. Germline CDR1 SEHNR, CDR2 FQNEAQ (reference sequence). CDR3 sequence reads: CASSYLTGDRNQPQHF. The CDR3 DNA reads as TGTGCCAGCAGCTATCTAACAGGGGATCGCAATCAGCCCCAGCATTTT. Based on the CDR3 plus reference TRBV7-9 and TRBJ1-5, the full variable domain is DTGVSQNPRHKITKRGQNVTFRCDPISEHNRLYWYRQTLGQGPEFLTYFQNEAQLEKSRLLSDRFSAERPKGSFSTLEIQRTEQGDSAMYLCASSYLTGDRNQPQHFGDGTRLSIL.

This chain connects TRBV12-5 to TRBJ1-1, with D unclear. Germline loops: CDR1 LGHNT, CDR2 FRNRAP. Trimming stripped 7 bases from V and 4 bases from J, with 10 bases between. The CDR3 has 12 residues. The CDR3 loop is CASVLGSTEAFF. The CDR3 nucleotides are TGTGCTAGTGTATTGGGGAGCACTGAAGCTTTCTTT.

The chain carries TRBV29-1 and TRBJ2-1, with a possible D match to TRBD1 (6 bases). Germline CDR1 SQVTM, CDR2 ANQGSEA. The length of the CDR3 is 14 residues. V shed 0 bases and J shed 8 bases, with 14 bases lying between them. DNA of the CDR3: TGCAGCGTTGAAGATCCATGGGGGCTCGATGAGCAGTTCTTC. It codes for CSVEDPWGLDEQFF.

This chain connects TRBV28 to TRBJ2-7, with 9 bases matching TRBD1. Germline CDR1 is MDHEN and CDR2 is SYDVKM. Trimming took 3 bases from V and 0 from J; bases not matched to a gene: 6. The CDR3 has 16 amino acids. CDR3 sequence (DNA): TGTGCCAGCAGTTTCGGAGGACAGGGGAGCTCCTACGAGCAGTACTTC. Translated, it gives CASSFGGQGSSYEQYF.

The chain carries TRBV5-1 and TRBJ1-2; the match to TRBD1 covers 8 bases. Germline lookup yields CDR1 SGHRS and CDR2 YFSETQ. The CDR3 is 17 amino acids. With V trimmed by 1 base and J by 2 bases, 10 bases remained unmatched. DNA for the CDR3: TGCGCCAGCAGCTTGAGAATATCTCGGACAGGGAACTATGGCTACACCTTC. Amino acids: CASSLRISRTGNYGYTF. Supplemented by reference TRBV5-1 and TRBJ1-2, the full variable domain reads KAGVTQTPRYLIKTRGQQVTLSCSPISGHRSVSWYQQTPGQGLQFLFEYFSETQRNKGNFPGRFSGRQFSNSRSEMNVSTLELGDSALYLCASSLRISRTGNYGYTFGSGTRLTVV.